This entry features one TCR beta chain sequence. No antigen is known for it. The data stem from a study of cytomegalovirus exposure and HLA in healthy donors. Whole-study findings and limits: Specificity of three CMV-associated chains for CMV antigens was verified in vitro. Information on immune exposure was restricted to one variable (CMV serostatus).

Every donor was a healthy person donating bone marrow. The germline V gene encodes CDR1 GTSNPN and CDR2 SVGIG (reference sequence). The CDR3 has 13 amino acids. V shed 5 bases, J shed 2 bases, and the junction held 4 bases outside the gene matches. PCR involved 60 Vbeta and 13 Jbeta primers. Using immunoSEQ multiplex PCR, the repertoire was profiled, and TCRdb retains in-frame clones only, with some absent. The sample includes about 140,000 clones, approximately 70% of them seen just once. The sample taken for sequencing was PBMCs. V is TRBV30 and J is TRBJ2-5, with 8 bases matching TRBD2. This TCR came from a human donor in good health. CDR3 nucleotides: TGTGCCTGGCTCGGACTAGCTCAAGAGACCCAGTACTTC. Protein sequence: CAWLGLAQETQYF.